A single sample gave rise to the 5 T cell receptor beta chains below, sequenced in a study of T cells in Graves' hyperthyroidism and ophthalmopathy. The TCR beta CDR3 regions underwent amplification using RNA transcripts as the source. Initially, a first-round RT-PCR of the TCR CDR3 employed the HTBI primer set. One entry per CDR3 protein, called by TCRdb with MiXCR from the multiplex PCR reads. Of hundreds of thousands of distinct CDR3 sequences listed, 16% are singletons. The specimen was blood. The receptors shown here come from a woman between 18 and 29 years old with Graves' ophthalmopathy.

In its sample, this clonotype was seen many times. V is TRBV6-2 or TRBV6-3 and J is TRBJ2-7; 10 bases fit TRBD2. Germline assignment: CDR1 MNHEY and CDR2 SVGEGT. V was pared by 4 bases and J by 2 bases, with 2 bases of the junction left unmatched. There are 14 residues in the CDR3. CDR3 amino acids: CASSSGTSAYEQYF. The DNA for the CDR3 is TGTGCCAGCAGTTCCGGGACTAGCGCCTACGAGCAGTACTTC.

The J gene is TRBJ2-1, the V gene TRBV27; TRBD2 matches 10 bases. The trim removed 1 base at V and 7 bases at J, leaving 4 bases unmatched. This CDR3 spans 15 amino acids. Germline V gene lookup returns CDR1 MNHEY and CDR2 SMNVEV (reference sequence). The chain's CDR3 is CASSLYTSGDNEQFF. In nucleotides, the CDR3 is TGTGCCAGCAGTTTATATACTAGCGGGGATAATGAGCAGTTCTTC.

This clonotype was picked up many times. The chain links TRBV29-1 to TRBJ2-3; D is undetermined. Trimming cost V 1 base and J 1 base, with 18 bases left between them. Germline CDR1 SQVTM, CDR2 ANQGSEA. The CDR3 loop spans 17 amino acids. Here the CDR3 reads CSVEGAGQGLGTDTQYF. As DNA, the CDR3 is TGCAGCGTTGAAGGGGCTGGGCAAGGGCTTGGCACAGATACGCAGTATTTT.

This clonotype was seen at least ten times. This rearrangement joins TRBV12-3 or TRBV12-4 to TRBJ2-7, with 7 bases lining up with TRBD1. The length of the CDR3 is 14 residues. V lost 6 bases to trimming and J lost 0 bases; unmatched junction nucleotides: 5. For the CDR3, the DNA is TGTGCCAGCAGACAGGGGATTAGCTCCTACGAGCAGTACTTC. This gives the protein CASRQGISSYEQYF.

Many counts were recorded for this clonotype. This chain connects TRBV7-2 to TRBJ2-7, with 8 bases matching TRBD1. Germline-derived CDR1 and CDR2 are SGHTA and FQGNSA. The V and J ends lost 5 bases and 3 bases, in that order; junction bases with no gene match: 6. This CDR3 has 14 amino acids. CDR3 coding DNA: TGTGCCAGCAGCCAACGGACAGGGCGCTACGAGCAGTACTTC. Protein: CASSQRTGRYEQYF.